This T cell receptor beta chain was sequenced in a study of T cells after yellow fever vaccination (dated by TCRdb to between 2018 and 2020). The study in broad terms: The SMART-Seq v4 Ultra Low Input RNA kit was used to prepare libraries from fractions with low cell numbers. The cohort comprised two healthy male donors, one aged 18 to 30 and one aged 30 to 40 years. To follow T-cell clones before and after both primary and booster YFV17D yellow fever vaccination, bulk TCR alpha and beta repertoires underwent longitudinal sequencing. Bulk PBMC replicates and cell subsets were isolated from blood drawn at multiple timepoints before and after both primary and secondary immunization.

The CDR3 spans 13 residues, from the cysteine through the phenylalanine. Kept here is only the CDR3 DNA, which spans 39 bases and is read in frame from base 1. CDR1 and CDR2 are read off the germline V gene as SGHAT and FQNNGV. Trimming takes 1 base from V and 9 bases from J, and the germline ends sit 7 bases apart. Findings and caveats that apply to the study as a whole: Compared with the primary T-cell response, the secondary T-cell response was faster but weaker, reaching its peak on day 5 rather than on day 15. Most clones expanded after primary vaccination (96% of CD4 and roughly 91% of CD8) were re-detected after the booster, suggesting that broad memory maintenance occurred. The study included only two donors, which limits how far the findings can be generalized. FACS-sorted repertoires could contain abundant contaminating clonotypes from the bulk population, so computational filtering was required. A small fraction of clonotypes appeared in both the CD4 and CD8 compartments, likely as a result of convergent recombination.

Per the publication, the treatment or condition label means: live attenuated yellow fever vaccine strain. PBMCs were isolated from peripheral blood using a standard Ficoll-Paque protocol. Dynabeads CD4 and CD8 positive selection kits were used to isolate CD4 and CD8 T-cell fractions. RNA was extracted with TriZol from bulk PBMCs, CD4 and CD8 fractions, and dextramer-positive and dextramer-negative fractions. As regards this clonotype: No cognate antigen has been identified for it. The sample holds no much larger clone one base away, and base qualities are not on file.

For sequencing, an Illumina NovaSeq 6000 was employed. TCR cDNA was synthesized by 5'RACE template switching, which introduced a universal primer site and unique molecular identifiers. Priming for cDNA synthesis came from both the TCR alpha and TCR beta constant segments. Library amplification used two PCR steps, and the second PCR step added sample barcodes and sequencing adapters. Sequencing of the libraries was done on either Illumina HiSeq 2500 (2x100 bp) or NovaSeq (2x150 bp). Per the source publication's procedure: MIGEC handled demultiplexing of reads and collapsing into UMI consensus sequences, while MiXCR performed V(D)J alignment. Vaccine-responding clonotypes were identified with edgeR using replicate PBMC samples, with FDR below 0.01 and a log2 fold change above 5 up to day 15 being required. Each bulk clonotype was labeled CD4 or CD8 based on which sequenced repertoire, CD4 or CD8, contained the clonotype at higher abundance. The public reads were quality trimmed at Q25 with fastp and then assembled into clones with MiXCR by TCRdb, keeping productive beta chains. Merged by CDR3 protein, the rows form single entries marked with the most common genes and DNA. For this entry, the V and J calls and clone size follow TCRdb and not the study's own pipeline. Here the sample has about 320,000 distinct CDR3 sequences; around 13% occur a single time. Jointly, the top ten make up 2.5% to 4% of the sample.

Specimen: CD4+ T cells sorted from PBMCs, collected 15 days after the yellow fever booster vaccination. The TCR sequence derives from a man aged 18 to 35 who received the YFV17D yellow fever vaccine. The sequence links TRBV11-2 to TRBJ1-6, with the D gene not confidently named. The CDR3: CASSLVDVSPLHF. The DNA sequence is TGTGCCAGCAGCTTAGTGGACGTTTCACCCCTCCACTTT.